Included here is one TCR beta chain sequence, with context. This entry is derived from a study of blood T cell repertoires in COVID-19. Study-level background: The United States, Italy and Spain supplied acute and convalescent COVID-19 samples. T cells, B-cell-depleted T cells, or PBMCs provided the cDNA or gDNA that served as material.

Study processing details: Counts of nucleated cells, estimated from reference gene primer amplification, were obtained. The method was immunoSEQ multiplex PCR; TCRdb's version includes in-frame clones alone and lacks a portion of them. For V, J and clone size, that table is used; D and trimming come from the DNA. Of around 100,000 clones in the sample, 80% to 85% were seen once. Germline CDR1 is LNHDA and CDR2 is SQIVND (reference sequence). CDR3 length: 13 amino acids. Trimming removed 5 bases from V and 3 bases from J, with 11 bases in between. The source is a woman between 70 and 85 years old with acute or convalescent COVID-19. Input material: peripheral blood. The chain combines TRBV19 with TRBJ2-7; maybe TRBD2 (5 bases). CDR3 loop: CASSSKRGYEQYF. The CDR3 nucleotides are TGTGCCAGTAGTTCTAAACGGGGCTACGAGCAGTACTTC. The full variable domain, its missing parts supplied by reference TRBV19 and TRBJ2-7, is DGGITQSPKYLFRKEGQNVTLSCEQNLNHDAMYWYRQDPGQGLRLIYYSQIVNDFQKGDIAEGYSVSREKKESFPLTVTSAQKNPTAFYLCASSSKRGYEQYFGPGTRLTVT.